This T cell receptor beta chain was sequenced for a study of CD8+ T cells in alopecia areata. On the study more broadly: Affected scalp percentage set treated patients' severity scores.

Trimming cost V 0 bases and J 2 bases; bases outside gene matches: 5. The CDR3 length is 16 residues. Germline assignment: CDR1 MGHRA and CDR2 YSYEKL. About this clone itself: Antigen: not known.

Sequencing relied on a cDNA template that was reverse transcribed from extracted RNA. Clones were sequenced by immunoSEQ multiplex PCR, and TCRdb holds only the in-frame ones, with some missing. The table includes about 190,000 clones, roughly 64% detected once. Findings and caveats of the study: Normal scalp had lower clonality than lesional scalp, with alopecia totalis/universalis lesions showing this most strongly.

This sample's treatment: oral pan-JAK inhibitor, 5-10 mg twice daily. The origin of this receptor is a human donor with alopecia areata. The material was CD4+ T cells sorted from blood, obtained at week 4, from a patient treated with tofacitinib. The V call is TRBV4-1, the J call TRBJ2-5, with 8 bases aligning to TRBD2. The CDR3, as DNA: TGCGCCAGCAGCCAAGATCGGGGGGGCTATCAAGAGACCCAGTACTTC. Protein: CASSQDRGGYQETQYF.